This paragraph covers one TCR beta chain sequence. The source of the sample is a study of T cell changes during pregnancy in multiple sclerosis. Only in-frame clones appear in the TCRdb table, and some are missing; sequencing was by immunoSEQ multiplex PCR. The repertoire holds about 40,000 clones, with almost 95% as singletons. The CDR3 covers 16 residues. Germline lookup yields CDR1 MGHDK and CDR2 SYGVNS. Trimming cost V 1 base and J 7 bases; bases outside gene matches: 11. The material was CD4+ T cells from peripheral blood mononuclear cells, obtained after pregnancy. This rearrangement joins TRBV25-1 to TRBJ1-2; 8 nucleotides line up with TRBD1. The receptor comes from a female donor with multiple sclerosis, enrolled in a pregnancy study. The CDR3 is CASSEFRGQGAGGYTF. CDR3 sequence (DNA): TGTGCCAGCAGTGAATTCCGAGGCCAGGGGGCAGGTGGCTACACCTTC.